The 4 T cell receptor beta chains below were found in one sample sequenced in a study of beta chain features in type 1 diabetes. The study reverse transcribed the entire isolated RNA, so it sequenced expressed TCRB transcripts. Generated by immunoSEQ multiplex PCR, the TCRdb table keeps only in-frame clones and is missing some. The sample includes about 110,000 clones, almost 40% of them seen just once. The sequenced material came from stem cell memory CD4+ T cells from blood. Receptor source: a woman younger than 35 in good health.

This clone was recorded a few times. The rearrangement uses TRBV25-1 and TRBJ2-3; possible D gene TRBD2, 6 bases. V was pared by 4 bases and J by 9 bases, with 11 bases between. This CDR3 has 12 amino acids. From germline, CDR1 is MGHDK and CDR2 SYGVNS. The CDR3 is CASSGTIETQYF. The CDR3 nucleotides are TGTGCCAGCAGTGGGACTATTGAAACGCAGTATTTT.

This rearrangement joins TRBV30 to TRBJ1-2, with TRBD1 identical over 9 bases. The CDR3 is 15 residues long. Per the germline V gene, CDR1 is GTSNPN and CDR2 is SVGIG (reference sequence). V was clipped by 3 bases and J by 5 bases; unmatched bases: 10. CDR3 sequence (DNA): TGTGCCTGGAGCCGCGGACAGGGGACGCCGTATGGCTACACCTTC. Translation: CAWSRGQGTPYGYTF.

The chain carries TRBV5-6 and TRBJ1-2, with 7 bases fitting TRBD1. Germline V gene sequence: CDR1 SGHDT, CDR2 YYEEEE. J was trimmed by 6 bases and V by 4 bases; bases with no gene match: 9. The length of the CDR3 is 14 residues. CDR3 in amino acids: CASSQRGTADGYTF. CDR3 coding DNA: TGTGCCAGCAGCCAGCGTGGGACAGCGGATGGCTACACCTTC. Combining the CDR3 with reference TRBV5-6 and TRBJ1-2 gives the whole variable domain DAGVTQSPTHLIKTRGQQVTLRCSPKSGHDTVSWYQQALGQGPQFIFQYYEEEERQRGNFPDRFSGHQFPNYSSELNVNALLLGDSALYLCASSQRGTADGYTFGSGTRLTVV.

This clone was counted between two and nine times. This rearrangement joins TRBV19 to TRBJ2-6; 10 positions match TRBD1. V lost 7 bases to trimming and J lost 4 bases; unmatched junction nucleotides: 10. CDR3 length: 17 residues. Germline lookup yields CDR1 LNHDA and CDR2 SQIVND (reference sequence). CDR3 bases: TGTGCCAGTACCCCCAGGGACAGGGGTCTGGGGGCCAACGTCCTGACTTTC. Translation: CASTPRDRGLGANVLTF. Using reference TRBV19 and TRBJ2-6 for the parts outside the CDR3, the full variable domain is DGGITQSPKYLFRKEGQNVTLSCEQNLNHDAMYWYRQDPGQGLRLIYYSQIVNDFQKGDIAEGYSVSREKKESFPLTVTSAQKNPTAFYLCASTPRDRGLGANVLTFGAGSRLTVL.